This T cell receptor (beta chain) was identified in a study of regulatory T cells in long-lasting Graves disease. Libraries of TCR beta came from iRepertoire HTBI primers plus Arm-PCR of CDR3 regions. TCRdb recomputed calls from the multiplex PCR reads with MiXCR, one row per CDR3 protein. Of 310,000 or so distinct CDR3 sequences listed, 20% to 25% are singletons. Trimming took 7 bases from V and 3 from J; bases not matched to a gene: 9. The CDR3 totals 15 residues. The germline V gene encodes CDR1 MNHNS and CDR2 SASEGT. The time point is: persistent/refractory GD, antithyroid drugs over 5 years with positive TRAb. The TCR library was made from RNA extracted from PBMCs. This clonotype was seen ten or more times.

Sequencing was performed on peripheral blood mononuclear cells (PBMCs), taken when the disease was refractory, from a patient treated with antithyroid drugs. The receptor's source is a female donor with Graves disease. The genes are TRBV6-1 and TRBJ1-2; 9 nucleotides match TRBD1. DNA of the CDR3: TGTGCCAGCACTCAGGGACAGGGAGGCGACTATGGCTACACCTTC. This gives the protein CASTQGQGGDYGYTF.